The count of the clone carrying this T cell receptor beta chain is one. Germline V gene lookup returns CDR1 LNHDA and CDR2 SQIVND (reference sequence). V lost 7 bases to trimming and J lost 0 bases, with 8 bases between them. The CDR3 is made up of 13 amino acids. This sample is drawn from a study of shared clonotypes between healthy human individuals. TCRdb's table, derived via immunoSEQ multiplex PCR, lists solely in-frame clones and lacks some. Seen here are around 2.1 million clones, approximately 94% observed once, and the top ten hold approximately 0.13%. This TCR was recovered from a man in his late teens or twenties in good health. Sequencing was performed on naive CD4+ T cells sorted from blood. Subset of the sample: CD45RA+ positively selected. V and J are TRBV19 and TRBJ2-3, with D possibly being TRBD1 (5 bases). The CDR3 is CASTDRSTDTQYF. CDR3 coding DNA: TGTGCCAGTACTGACAGAAGCACAGATACGCAGTATTTT.